The T cell receptor beta chain described here comes from a study of control samples from healthy donors and cancer patients. Germline CDR1 MNHEY, CDR2 SVGAGI. V lost 10 bases to trimming and J lost 0 bases, with 9 bases between them. This CDR3 is built from 13 residues. The table came from immunoSEQ multiplex PCR; TCRdb's copy has only in-frame clones and leaves some out. The sample carries under 450,000 clones, over 75% recorded once. Input material: PBMCs. The chain carries TRBV6-5 and TRBJ1-4, with D possibly TRBD1 on 5 matching bases. This clonotype was sampled from a man in his forties or fifties with head and neck cancer. The CDR3 spells CATDSATNEKLFF. The CDR3 nucleotides read TGTGCCACCGACAGCGCAACTAATGAAAAACTGTTTTTT.